Listed below are T cell receptor beta chains from one sample, sequenced in a study of blood T cell repertoires in COVID-19. The data were produced by immunoSEQ multiplex PCR, yet TCRdb's version contains in-frame clones alone and is incomplete. Seen here are 150,000 to 190,000 clones, approximately 80% observed once, and the top ten hold over 0.5%. The sequenced sample consisted of peripheral blood. The receptors derive from a man between 60 and 70 years old with acute or convalescent COVID-19. Each CDR3 is given with its conserved first and last residue. D genes are given only for firm matches. Rows give clone size only sometimes, using once, few, many, or a class for an expanded clone.

CDR3aa: CASSSSGGTDTQYF; CDR3nt: TGTGCCAGCAGCTCTAGCGGGGGCACAGATACGCAGTATTTT; v_gene: TRBV5-6; j_gene: TRBJ2-3; d_gene: TRBD2; abundance: NA
CDR3aa: CASSRSGGNYNEQFF; CDR3nt: TGTGCCAGCTCCCGAAGCGGGGGGAATTACAATGAGCAGTTCTTC; v_gene: TRBV9; j_gene: TRBJ2-1; d_gene: TRBD2; abundance: NA
CDR3aa: CASSLGVKNTEAFF; CDR3nt: TGTGCCAGCAGCTTGGGAGTAAAAAACACTGAAGCTTTCTTT; v_gene: TRBV5-5; j_gene: TRBJ1-1; d_gene: NA; abundance: NA
CDR3aa: CASSQGTGGAYEQYF; CDR3nt: TGTGCCAGCAGCCAAGGGACAGGGGGCGCCTACGAGCAGTACTTC; v_gene: TRBV4-2; j_gene: TRBJ2-7; d_gene: TRBD1; abundance: NA
CDR3aa: CASSIYGSGSETQYF; CDR3nt: TGTGCCAGTAGTATTTACGGGTCCGGGTCAGAGACCCAGTACTTC; v_gene: TRBV19; j_gene: TRBJ2-5; d_gene: NA; abundance: NA
CDR3aa: CATRVTGTGELFF; CDR3nt: TGTGCCACCAGAGTCACGGGGACCGGGGAGCTGTTTTTT; v_gene: TRBV24-1; j_gene: TRBJ2-2; d_gene: NA; abundance: once
CDR3aa: CSASRQNTNYGYTF; CDR3nt: TGCAGTGCAAGTCGACAGAATACTAACTATGGCTACACCTTC; v_gene: TRBV20-1; j_gene: TRBJ1-2; d_gene: NA; abundance: NA
CDR3aa: CASSLTGVSGANVLTF; CDR3nt: TGTGCCAGTAGCCTGACAGGCGTTTCTGGGGCCAACGTCCTGACTTTC; v_gene: TRBV19; j_gene: TRBJ2-6; d_gene: NA; abundance: NA
CDR3aa: CSASSDRGRTQPQHF; CDR3nt: TGCAGTGCTAGTAGCGACAGGGGGCGAACTCAGCCCCAGCATTTT; v_gene: TRBV20-1; j_gene: TRBJ1-5; d_gene: TRBD1; abundance: NA
CDR3aa: CASILRSSYNEQFF; CDR3nt: TGTGCCAGCATACTGCGGAGCTCCTACAATGAGCAGTTCTTC; v_gene: TRBV6-5; j_gene: TRBJ2-1; d_gene: NA; abundance: NA
CDR3aa: CASSQDSGRDGRYGYTF; CDR3nt: TGTGCCAGCAGCCAAGATTCGGGCAGGGATGGTCGCTATGGCTACACCTTC; v_gene: TRBV4-2; j_gene: TRBJ1-2; d_gene: NA; abundance: NA
CDR3aa: CASSQEPRFSYANPSYNEQFF; CDR3nt: TGCGCCAGCAGCCAAGAACCCCGTTTTAGTTACGCGAACCCCTCCTACAATGAGCAGTTCTTC; v_gene: TRBV4-3; j_gene: TRBJ2-1; d_gene: NA; abundance: NA
CDR3aa: CAISFQIRTSGRSDEQYF; CDR3nt: TGTGCCATCAGCTTCCAAATTAGGACTAGCGGGAGAAGCGACGAGCAGTACTTC; v_gene: TRBV10-3; j_gene: TRBJ2-7; d_gene: TRBD2; abundance: NA
CDR3aa: CASSDRGALGYTF; CDR3nt: TGTGCCAGCAGCGACAGGGGGGCTTTGGGCTACACCTTC; v_gene: TRBV7-2; j_gene: TRBJ1-2; d_gene: TRBD1; abundance: NA
CDR3aa: CASSVLTSGRAYEQYF; CDR3nt: TGTGCCAGCAGTGTGCTGACTAGCGGGAGGGCCTACGAGCAGTACTTC; v_gene: TRBV2; j_gene: TRBJ2-7; d_gene: TRBD2; abundance: NA
CDR3aa: CASSLVARDTEAFF; CDR3nt: TGTGCCAGCAGCTTAGTTGCCAGGGACACTGAAGCTTTCTTT; v_gene: TRBV7-2; j_gene: TRBJ1-1; d_gene: NA; abundance: NA
CDR3aa: CATSGQGGIQYF; CDR3nt: TGTGCCACCAGCGGACAGGGGGGCATTCAGTACTTC; v_gene: TRBV15; j_gene: TRBJ2-4; d_gene: TRBD1; abundance: NA
CDR3aa: CASSLALGGNRYNVLTF; CDR3nt: TGTGCCAGCAGCTTGGCTTTGGGGGGTAACCGGTACAACGTCCTGACTTTC; v_gene: TRBV5-5; j_gene: TRBJ2-6; d_gene: NA; abundance: once
CDR3aa: CASSQVSLVLAGYDTGELFF; CDR3nt: TGCGCCAGCAGCCAAGTCTCGTTGGTACTAGCGGGATACGACACCGGGGAGCTGTTTTTT; v_gene: TRBV4-3; j_gene: TRBJ2-2; d_gene: TRBD2; abundance: few
CDR3aa: CASTPADGDTQYF; CDR3nt: TGTGCCAGCACCCCAGCCGATGGAGATACGCAGTATTTT; v_gene: TRBV6-2/TRBV6-3; j_gene: TRBJ2-3; d_gene: NA; abundance: NA
CDR3aa: CASRRGPLNEKLFF; CDR3nt: TGTGCCAGCAGACGTGGGCCATTAAATGAAAAACTGTTTTTT; v_gene: TRBV7-2; j_gene: TRBJ1-4; d_gene: NA; abundance: few
CDR3aa: CSVLGDREGEQYF; CDR3nt: TGCAGCGTCCTCGGGGACAGGGAGGGTGAGCAGTACTTC; v_gene: TRBV29-1; j_gene: TRBJ2-7; d_gene: TRBD1; abundance: NA
CDR3aa: CASSLSTGPPYEQYF; CDR3nt: TGTGCCAGCAGTTTGTCCACAGGTCCCCCCTACGAGCAGTACTTC; v_gene: TRBV28; j_gene: TRBJ2-7; d_gene: NA; abundance: NA
CDR3aa: CASSWGQGTFGWANVLTF; CDR3nt: TGTGCCAGCAGCTGGGGACAGGGAACATTTGGGTGGGCCAACGTCCTGACTTTC; v_gene: TRBV5-6; j_gene: TRBJ2-6; d_gene: TRBD1; abundance: NA
CDR3aa: CASSQETPGGRAYEQYF; CDR3nt: TGTGCCAGCAGCCAAGAGACCCCTGGCGGGAGGGCCTACGAGCAGTACTTC; v_gene: TRBV3-1/TRBV3-2; j_gene: TRBJ2-7; d_gene: TRBD2; abundance: NA
CDR3aa: CASSVEGNWFPRTDTQYF; CDR3nt: TGTGCCAGCAGCGTAGAGGGGAATTGGTTCCCTCGCACAGATACGCAGTATTTT; v_gene: TRBV9; j_gene: TRBJ2-3; d_gene: NA; abundance: NA
CDR3aa: CASSGEGYEQYF; CDR3nt: TGTGCCAGCTCGGGGGAGGGTTACGAGCAGTACTTC; v_gene: TRBV18; j_gene: TRBJ2-7; d_gene: TRBD2; abundance: NA
CDR3aa: CSARDRTGQYF; CDR3nt: TGCAGTGCTAGAGATCGGACTGGGCAGTACTTC; v_gene: TRBV20-1; j_gene: TRBJ2-7; d_gene: NA; abundance: NA
CDR3aa: CASSETGGNEQYF; CDR3nt: TGTGCCAGCAGTGAGACAGGGGGGAACGAGCAGTACTTC; v_gene: TRBV2; j_gene: TRBJ2-7; d_gene: TRBD1; abundance: many
CDR3aa: CASSARDRDGYTF; CDR3nt: TGTGCCAGTAGTGCACGAGACAGGGACGGCTACACCTTC; v_gene: TRBV19; j_gene: TRBJ1-2; d_gene: TRBD1; abundance: NA
CDR3aa: CASSARLRAGGPRQETQYF; CDR3nt: TGTGCCAGCAGCGCCCGACTACGAGCGGGGGGGCCGCGACAAGAGACCCAGTACTTC; v_gene: TRBV7-9; j_gene: TRBJ2-5; d_gene: TRBD2; abundance: NA
CDR3aa: CASSRDYRSYEQYF; CDR3nt: TGTGCCAGCAGCCGGGACTATAGATCCTACGAGCAGTACTTC; v_gene: TRBV27; j_gene: TRBJ2-7; d_gene: TRBD2; abundance: NA
CDR3aa: CASSQDPSGSAEQFF; CDR3nt: TGTGCCAGCAGCCAAGATCCTAGCGGGAGTGCTGAGCAGTTCTTC; v_gene: TRBV14; j_gene: TRBJ2-1; d_gene: TRBD2; abundance: NA
CDR3aa: CASSLVGDEQFF; CDR3nt: TGCGCCAGCAGCTTGGTGGGCGATGAGCAGTTCTTC; v_gene: TRBV5-1; j_gene: TRBJ2-1; d_gene: NA; abundance: once
CDR3aa: CARGDATNEKLFF; CDR3nt: TGTGCCAGGGGAGATGCAACTAATGAAAAACTGTTTTTT; v_gene: TRBV6-5; j_gene: TRBJ1-4; d_gene: NA; abundance: NA